These 12 T cell receptor beta chains were all obtained from the same sample, sequenced in a study of Graves' ophthalmopathy and Graves' hyperthyroidism. The sequenced template was RNA, covering the TCR beta CDR3 region. Investigators did first-round RT-PCR with HTBI primers, then second-round multiplex PCR. TCRdb reanalysed the multiplex PCR reads using MiXCR and keeps one entry per CDR3 protein. The repertoire holds about 400,000 distinct CDR3 sequences, with about 16% as singletons. The source material was peripheral blood. The receptors come from a woman between 18 and 30 years old with stable Graves' hyperthyroidism.

Concerning this clonotype: A much larger clone lies one base from this, so it may be a read error. The rearrangement joins TRBV6-5 to TRBJ1-5, with 9 nucleotides matching TRBD1. V was pared by 0 bases and J by 11 bases, with 11 bases of the junction left unmatched. CDR1 is MNHEY and CDR2 is SVGAGI in the germline V gene. CDR3 length: 16 residues. CDR3 nucleotide sequence: TGTGCCAGCAGTTACTCGGGACAGGGTCACCCTAAGTCCCAGCATTTT. Translated, it gives CASSYSGQGHPKSQHF.

A word on this clonotype: A much larger clonotype is one base distant, so this may be a read error. The J gene is TRBJ1-2, the V gene TRBV9, with TRBD1 as a possible D gene (6 bases). Germline CDR1 is SGDLS and CDR2 is YYNGEE. The CDR3 contains 14 residues. CDR3: CASSVEGRGYGYSF. The CDR3, as DNA: TGTGCCAGCAGCGTAGAGGGCAGGGGTTATGGCTACAGCTTC.

This clonotype was detected many times. The chain is built from TRBV27 and TRBJ2-2; 10 positions match TRBD2. This CDR3 has 16 amino acids. Germline CDR1 MNHEY, CDR2 SMNVEV (reference sequence). With V trimmed by 4 bases and J by 4 bases, 6 bases remained unmatched. The CDR3 nucleotides are TGTGCCAGCAGTTCAGCGGGGGGGGTACTCACCGGGGAGCTGTTTTTT. This encodes CASSSAGGVLTGELFF.

This clonotype was seen at least ten times. The chain has TRBV6-1 and TRBJ1-5; 7 bases line up with TRBD1. The CDR3 is 14 amino acids. Germline V CDR1 and CDR2: MNHNS, SASEGT. V was pared by 8 bases and J by 0 bases, with 4 bases of the junction left unmatched. The CDR3 DNA is TGTGCCAGCCGGGACAGCTTTAGCAATCAGCCCCAGCATTTT. Protein: CASRDSFSNQPQHF.

The chain carries TRBV27 and TRBJ1-5; D is ambiguous. The CDR3 consists of 15 residues. V gave up 1 base and J gave up 0 bases, with 7 bases separating them. Germline V gene data show CDR1 as MNHEY and CDR2 as SMNVEV (reference sequence). CDR3 sequence (DNA): TGTGCCAGCAGTTTATGGTCAAGTAGCAATCAGCCCCAGCATTTT. Protein product: CASSLWSSSNQPQHF.

This clonotype was detected many times. At one end the junction does not follow the germline gene, possibly because of a read error. The V call is TRBV18, the J call TRBJ2-2, with D unresolved. Germline CDR1 reads KGHSH; CDR2 reads LQKENI. The CDR3 extends over 12 amino acids. The CDR3, as DNA: TGTGCCAGTTCACCGGGTACCGGGGAGCTGTTTTTT. Amino acid sequence: CASSPGTGELFF.

Concerning this clonotype: A much larger clonotype is one base distant, so this may be a read error. The CDR3 DNA follows: TGTGCCAGCAGGGGCCCGACCGGGGCCAAGTACTTC. Protein sequence: CASRGPTGAKYF. The chain is built from TRBV2 and TRBJ2-5; TRBD1 or TRBD2 may be the D gene (5 bases each). The germline V and J ends were trimmed by 6 bases and 12 bases, with 17 bases remaining between them. This CDR3 has 12 amino acids. Germline CDR1 SNHLY, CDR2 FYNNEI.

This clonotype showed up many times. CDR3 residues: CASRGRNQPQHF. CDR3 nucleotide sequence: TGTGCCAGCAGAGGCAGGAATCAGCCCCAGCATTTT. The rearrangement uses TRBV6-5 and TRBJ1-5; D unresolved. Between the trimmed V and J ends, which lost 6 bases and 4 bases, there was a span of 7 bases. This CDR3 contains 12 residues. CDR1 and CDR2 from the germline V gene are MNHEY and SVGAGI.

This clonotype showed up many times. The chain uses TRBV20-1 and TRBJ2-5; 7 bases are a match to TRBD1. The germline V gene has CDR1 DFQATT and CDR2 SNEGSKA (reference sequence). The ends lost 3 bases at V and 3 bases at J; junction bases unmatched: 4. This CDR3 contains 13 residues. In DNA form, the CDR3 reads TGCAGTGCTAGCGTAACAGGGGAAGAGACCCAGTACTTC. It yields the protein CSASVTGEETQYF.

Many counts were recorded for this clonotype. The chain links TRBV6-2 or TRBV6-3 to TRBJ2-2; possibly TRBD2 for D (5 bases). The CDR3 spans 15 residues. CDR1 is MNHEY and CDR2 is SVGEGT in the germline V gene. The germline V and J ends were trimmed by 2 bases and 5 bases, with 12 bases remaining between them. CDR3 coding DNA: TGTGCCAGCAGTTACGCGAGGGTACGGACCGGGGAGCTGTTTTTT. As protein: CASSYARVRTGELFF.

This clonotype has a count of ten or more. The rearrangement uses TRBV6-1 and TRBJ1-6, with 10 bases matching TRBD1. V lost 8 bases and J lost 9; bases outside the gene matches: 13. The CDR3 sequence is 16 residues long. Germline V gene data show CDR1 as MNHNS and CDR2 as SASEGT. The CDR3 nucleotides read TGTGCCAGCGAGCCAATCGCGGGGACAGGGGCTTCACCCCTCCACTTT. The encoded protein is CASEPIAGTGASPLHF.

This clonotype occurred many times. The genes are TRBV29-1 and TRBJ1-2; 7 nucleotides align to TRBD1. The germline CDR1 and CDR2 sequences are SQVTM and ANQGSEA. V shed 6 bases and J 4 bases; nucleotides not matched to a gene: 8. This CDR3 is 13 amino acids long. The CDR3 loop reads CSVSRQGAYGYTF. The CDR3 DNA reads as TGCAGCGTCTCTCGACAGGGCGCCTATGGCTACACCTTC.